This T cell receptor beta chain was captured in a study of control samples from healthy donors and cancer patients. Sequencing used immunoSEQ multiplex PCR; TCRdb keeps in-frame clones, though not all of them. The sample has just under 80,000 clones, approximately 90% seen once. V was clipped by 4 bases and J by 2 bases; unmatched bases: 9. The germline gives CDR1 SGHNT, CDR2 YYREEE (reference sequence). The CDR3 length is 16 residues. This chain joins TRBV5-4 and TRBJ2-5, with 9 bases matching TRBD2. The material sequenced was PBMCs. The sequence came from a woman aged 55-69 years with head and neck cancer. This CDR3 reads CASSPPPSGKQETQYF. CDR3 DNA: TGTGCCAGCAGCCCCCCCCCTAGCGGGAAACAAGAGACCCAGTACTTC. The whole variable domain, remainder taken from reference TRBV5-4 and TRBJ2-5, is ETGVTQSPTHLIKTRGQQVTLRCSSQSGHNTVSWYQQALGQGPQFIFQYYREEENGRGNFPPRFSGLQFPNYSSELNVNALELDDSALYLCASSPPPSGKQETQYFGPGTRLLVL.